This T cell receptor (beta chain) derives from a study of CD8 T cells in ankylosing spondylitis. Library preparation for TCR beta used quantitative 5'-RACE with molecular barcodes. TCRdb reprocessed the 5' RACE reads via MiXCR and lists one record per CDR3 protein. The sample lists roughly 230,000 distinct CDR3 sequences, 15% to 20% occurring once. This CDR3 region has 15 residues. The germline V and J ends were trimmed by 6 bases and 0 bases, with 14 bases remaining between them. This TCR derives from a male donor with ankylosing spondylitis or in good health (not recorded which). This sequence joins TRBV12-3 or TRBV12-4 and TRBJ2-5; no clear D gene. The sequenced sample was blood, either unsorted or a sorted T cell fraction (not recorded which). In DNA, the CDR3 is TGTGCCAGCAGGCCCCTGCTCGCGGACCAAGAGACCCAGTACTTC. Translated, it gives CASRPLLADQETQYF.